The clone carrying this T cell receptor beta chain was seen a handful of times. The antigen is undetermined. The sample belongs to a study of cytomegalovirus exposure and HLA in healthy donors. V trimming: 0 bases; J trimming: 7 bases; junction bases outside the gene matches: 7. The CDR3 runs to 15 residues. Germline V lookup: CDR1 SGHRS, CDR2 YFSETQ. The primer mix had 60 Vbeta and 13 Jbeta primers. Profiled with immunoSEQ multiplex PCR; TCRdb holds only in-frame clones, not every one. The data hold about 160,000 clones, with 70% to 90% observed a single time. Findings and caveats of the study: Most of the TCR beta V segments (in an earlier analysis) were productive either about 87% or about 30% of the time. No immune exposure information besides CMV serostatus was available. Accurate HLA-A and HLA-B prediction from TCR beta sequences was reported for most subjects.

The chain carries TRBV5-1 and TRBJ1-1; 9 nucleotides line up with TRBD1. The source material was PBMCs. The sequence was obtained from a male donor in good health and CMV-seronegative. CDR3 loop: CASSLAPGQGVEAFF. CDR3 sequence (DNA): TGCGCCAGCAGCTTGGCCCCGGGACAGGGCGTTGAAGCTTTCTTT.